The T cell receptor (beta chain) under discussion was sequenced for a study of a mutant IDH1 vaccine in newly diagnosed glioma. The CDR3 extends over 12 amino acids. V lost 1 base and J 11 bases, leaving 9 bases between the germline ends. The germline CDR1 and CDR2 sequences are SGHVS and FNYEAQ. Method: immunoSEQ multiplex PCR; TCRdb's copy keeps in-frame clones and lacks some. The sample contains 58,000 or so clones, 80% to 90% of which appear only once. Time point indicated: week 23, last vaccination. All doses held 300 ug of mutant IDH1 20-mer peptide, with topical imiquimod. Points on this clone: Its antigen is unidentified.

The chain couples TRBV7-6 to TRBJ1-5; D is possibly TRBD1 (5 bases). This sequence originates from a man aged 35-49 years with glioma. Sequenced material: PBMCs, taken from a glioma patient whose treatment included an IDH1 peptide vaccine. CDR3 residues: CASSLVGGAQHF. The CDR3 DNA reads as TGTGCCAGCAGCTTAGTGGGGGGGGCCCAGCATTTT.